The rows below give T cell receptor beta chains drawn from one sample of a study of cytomegalovirus exposure and HLA in healthy donors. Measured with immunoSEQ multiplex PCR; TCRdb has only the in-frame clones, and not every one. The profile covers approximately 180,000 clones, with 77% appearing a single time and about 3.8% taken by the ten largest. The sequenced sample was PBMCs. The receptors shown here come from a woman aged 55-69 years in good health and CMV-seropositive. Both conserved end residues are part of each CDR3. The order of the fields is V gene, clone size, D gene, J gene, CDR3 length, CDR3 DNA, CDR3 protein. D genes are given only for firm matches. Clone size appears in some rows only: once, few, many, or a class for an expanded clone.

v_call: TRBV2
clone_size: .
d_call: TRBD1
j_call: TRBJ1-1
cdr3_length: 13
cdr3_nt: TGTGCCAGCAGTGGTCAGGGGGGTACTGAAGCTTTCTTT
cdr3_aa: CASSGQGGTEAFF

v_call: TRBV5-1
clone_size: .
d_call: TRBD2
j_call: TRBJ2-3
cdr3_length: 14
cdr3_nt: TGCGCCAGCAGCTTGGGGGAGGGTACAGATACGCAGTATTTT
cdr3_aa: CASSLGEGTDTQYF

v_call: TRBV19
clone_size: .
d_call: .
j_call: TRBJ1-5
cdr3_length: 16
cdr3_nt: TGTGCCAGTAGTACCCCAAGGAGGGTGAGCAATCAGCCCCAGCATTTT
cdr3_aa: CASSTPRRVSNQPQHF

v_call: TRBV27
clone_size: .
d_call: .
j_call: TRBJ2-6
cdr3_length: 14
cdr3_nt: TGTGCCAGCACGAGGTTCGCTGGGGCCAACGTCCTGACTTTC
cdr3_aa: CASTRFAGANVLTF

v_call: TRBV7-6
clone_size: .
d_call: .
j_call: TRBJ2-7
cdr3_length: 15
cdr3_nt: TGTGCCAGCAGCCCGCTCGCCGGGACACCTTACTTCCAGTACTTC
cdr3_aa: CASSPLAGTPYFQYF

v_call: TRBV27
clone_size: .
d_call: .
j_call: TRBJ1-2
cdr3_length: 14
cdr3_nt: TGTGCCAGCAGGTTTAGTGGGACAACCTATGGCTACACCTTC
cdr3_aa: CASRFSGTTYGYTF

v_call: TRBV11-2
clone_size: once
d_call: TRBD2
j_call: TRBJ2-3
cdr3_length: 16
cdr3_nt: TGTGCCAGCAGCTCCCAGCGGGGGGGAGGGCCACAGGGGCAGTATTTT
cdr3_aa: CASSSQRGGGPQGQYF

v_call: TRBV19
clone_size: .
d_call: TRBD2
j_call: TRBJ2-1
cdr3_length: 12
cdr3_nt: TGTGCCAGTGTAACTAGCGGGAATGAGCAGTTCTTC
cdr3_aa: CASVTSGNEQFF

v_call: TRBV9
clone_size: .
d_call: .
j_call: TRBJ2-5
cdr3_length: 13
cdr3_nt: TGTGCCAGCAGCGTTTCTTCCCAAGAGACCCAGTACTTC
cdr3_aa: CASSVSSQETQYF

v_call: TRBV7-9
clone_size: .
d_call: TRBD1
j_call: TRBJ1-5
cdr3_length: 14
cdr3_nt: TGTGCCAGCAGCTCTGGACAGGTTGTACAGCCCCAGCATTTT
cdr3_aa: CASSSGQVVQPQHF

v_call: TRBV28
clone_size: few
d_call: .
j_call: TRBJ2-5
cdr3_length: 13
cdr3_nt: TGTGCCAGCAGTTTAACAGATCGGGAGACCCAGTACTTC
cdr3_aa: CASSLTDRETQYF

v_call: TRBV19
clone_size: few
d_call: .
j_call: TRBJ2-1
cdr3_length: 12
cdr3_nt: TGTGCCAGTAGTAAACAGGGCAATGAGCAGTTCTTC
cdr3_aa: CASSKQGNEQFF

v_call: TRBV5-4
clone_size: .
d_call: .
j_call: TRBJ2-7
cdr3_length: 15
cdr3_nt: TGTGCCAGCAGCCACCCCAAAGGGGGCTCCTACGAGCAGTACTTC
cdr3_aa: CASSHPKGGSYEQYF

v_call: TRBV5-6
clone_size: .
d_call: .
j_call: TRBJ2-1
cdr3_length: 16
cdr3_nt: TGTGCCAGCAGCTTGTCCGTCGGGGGCTCCTACAATGAGCAGTTCTTC
cdr3_aa: CASSLSVGGSYNEQFF

v_call: TRBV20-1
clone_size: .
d_call: TRBD2
j_call: TRBJ2-3
cdr3_length: 11
cdr3_nt: TGCAGTGCTAGAGATAGCGGGGGCCAGTATTTT
cdr3_aa: CSARDSGGQYF

v_call: TRBV7-6
clone_size: .
d_call: .
j_call: TRBJ2-5
cdr3_length: 15
cdr3_nt: TGTGCCAGCAGCTTAACAGGGCTGGGGCAAGAGACCCAGTACTTC
cdr3_aa: CASSLTGLGQETQYF

v_call: TRBV7-9
clone_size: .
d_call: .
j_call: TRBJ2-7
cdr3_length: 15
cdr3_nt: TGTGCCAGCAGCTTGATACAGGGTGCCAACTACGAGCAGTACTTC
cdr3_aa: CASSLIQGANYEQYF

v_call: TRBV6-1
clone_size: .
d_call: .
j_call: TRBJ2-3
cdr3_length: 12
cdr3_nt: TGTGCCAGCAGTGTCCAGGGGGATACGCAGTATTTT
cdr3_aa: CASSVQGDTQYF

v_call: TRBV15
clone_size: once
d_call: .
j_call: TRBJ1-4
cdr3_length: 16
cdr3_nt: TGTGCCACCAGCCCAACCCCGGACAGCGTTAATGAAAAACTGTTTTTT
cdr3_aa: CATSPTPDSVNEKLFF

v_call: TRBV7-2
clone_size: .
d_call: .
j_call: TRBJ1-1
cdr3_length: 16
cdr3_nt: TGTGCCAGCAGCTTAGTAGGTTTACGGGAGAACACTGAAGCTTTCTTT
cdr3_aa: CASSLVGLRENTEAFF

v_call: TRBV30
clone_size: .
d_call: .
j_call: TRBJ2-6
cdr3_length: 14
cdr3_nt: TGTGCCTGGAGTAAGACAACTGGGGCCAACGGCCTGACTTTC
cdr3_aa: CAWSKTTGANGLTF

v_call: TRBV30
clone_size: .
d_call: .
j_call: TRBJ1-5
cdr3_length: 13
cdr3_nt: TGTGCCTGTCGCTTGGGGGGGGATCAGCCCCAGCATTTT
cdr3_aa: CACRLGGDQPQHF

v_call: TRBV28
clone_size: .
d_call: .
j_call: TRBJ2-5
cdr3_length: 12
cdr3_nt: TGTGCCAGCCAAAGACAGTTCGAGACCCAGTACTTC
cdr3_aa: CASQRQFETQYF

v_call: TRBV4-1
clone_size: .
d_call: TRBD2
j_call: TRBJ2-7
cdr3_length: 15
cdr3_nt: TGCGCCAGCAGCCAACCGACTAGCGGGAAAGGCGAGCAGTACTTC
cdr3_aa: CASSQPTSGKGEQYF

v_call: TRBV29-1
clone_size: .
d_call: TRBD1
j_call: TRBJ2-6
cdr3_length: 19
cdr3_nt: TGCAGCGTTGATGGCCCACCGGGACAGGGGAGCTCTGGGGCCAACGTCCTGACTTTC
cdr3_aa: CSVDGPPGQGSSGANVLTF

v_call: TRBV7-9
clone_size: once
d_call: .
j_call: TRBJ2-5
cdr3_length: 14
cdr3_nt: TGTGCCAGCAGCTTAGCCGGGAGTCCCGAGACCCAGTACTTC
cdr3_aa: CASSLAGSPETQYF

v_call: TRBV4-1
clone_size: .
d_call: .
j_call: TRBJ1-5
cdr3_length: 13
cdr3_nt: TGCGCCAGCAGCCATTCGGGAAATCAGCCCCAGCATTTT
cdr3_aa: CASSHSGNQPQHF

v_call: TRBV5-1
clone_size: once
d_call: TRBD1
j_call: TRBJ2-5
cdr3_length: 15
cdr3_nt: TGCGCCAGCAGGTACCGGGACAGGGTGTATGAGACCCAGTACTTC
cdr3_aa: CASRYRDRVYETQYF